One sample yielded the 17 T cell receptor beta chains listed below, sequenced in a study of T cells in tuberculosis. The data were produced by immunoSEQ multiplex PCR, yet TCRdb's version contains in-frame clones alone and is incomplete. The data hold over 35,000 clones, with 95% observed a single time. What was sequenced was PBMCs. The receptors were gathered from a donor between 10 and 35 years old with latent tuberculosis or without tuberculosis infection.

V and J are TRBV7-3 and TRBJ2-7; D is possibly TRBD2 (5 bases). V lost 5 bases, J lost 2 bases, and 16 bases lay in between. Germline CDR1 and CDR2: SGHTA and FQGTGA. This CDR3 region has 15 residues. The CDR3, as DNA: TGTGCCAGCAGCCCTCGGGCTAGCACTACCTACGAGCAGTACTTC. Its protein product is CASSPRASTTYEQYF. The full variable domain, with the rest looked up from reference TRBV7-3 and TRBJ2-7, is GAGVSQTPSNKVTEKGKYVELRCDPISGHTALYWYRQSLGQGPEFLIYFQGTGAADDSGLPNDRFFAVRPEGSVSTLKIQRTERGDSAVYLCASSPRASTTYEQYFGPGTRLTVT.

The CDR3 spells CASSESGGFYGYTF. CDR3 coding DNA: TGTGCCAGCAGTGAATCGGGAGGGTTCTATGGCTACACCTTC. This chain joins TRBV25-1 and TRBJ1-2; D unclear. Looked up from germline, CDR1 is MGHDK and CDR2 is SYGVNS. This CDR3 has 14 amino acids. V was trimmed by 1 base and J by 4 bases, leaving 10 bases between them.

This rearrangement joins TRBV29-1 to TRBJ2-2; no clear D. The CDR3 has 13 amino acids. The V end was cut by 4 bases, the J end by 5 bases, with 11 bases between. Germline V gene lookup returns CDR1 SQVTM and CDR2 ANQGSEA. CDR3 coding DNA: TGCAGCGTTGCCGAACGTCGGACCGGGGAGCTGTTTTTT. It encodes CSVAERRTGELFF.

The chain carries TRBV28 and TRBJ1-2; 8 nucleotides agree with TRBD1. CDR1 is MDHEN, CDR2 SYDVKM, per germline. Trimming at V came to 7 bases and at J to 0 bases, leaving 4 bases not matched to a gene. The CDR3 length is 14 residues. The DNA of the CDR3 is TGTGCCAGCAAAGACAGGGGAGCTAACTATGGCTACACCTTC. Amino acids: CASKDRGANYGYTF.

This chain uses TRBV11-2 with TRBJ2-2; TRBD1 agrees at 9 bases. The CDR3 totals 17 residues. V was pared by 5 bases and J by 7 bases, with 14 bases of the junction left unmatched. Looked up from germline, CDR1 is SGHAT and CDR2 is FQNNGV. The CDR3 DNA sequence: TGTGCCAGCAGCCGCACCGGGACAGGGAGGTCCCGCGGGGAGCTGTTTTTT. It specifies CASSRTGTGRSRGELFF.

The rearrangement links TRBV6-1 to TRBJ2-3; 11 bases match TRBD2. With 4 bases clipped from V and 1 base from J, the junction kept 4 bases outside the gene matches. Germline lookup yields CDR1 MNHNS and CDR2 SASEGT. This CDR3 is built from 16 residues. CDR3 protein: CASSATTSGGTDTQYF. CDR3 in DNA: TGTGCCAGCAGTGCGACGACTAGCGGGGGCACAGATACGCAGTATTTT.

V usage is TRBV27 and J usage is TRBJ1-1; no clear D. Germline loops: CDR1 MNHEY, CDR2 SMNVEV (reference sequence). The CDR3 is 13 residues long. V was shortened by 3 bases and J by 1 base, with 6 bases between the two germline ends. In DNA, the CDR3 is TGTGCCAGCAGTTTGCGGGAGAACACTGAAGCTTTCTTT. This encodes CASSLRENTEAFF.

The chain combines TRBV11-2 with TRBJ1-2; tentatively, D is TRBD1 (5 bases). Germline assignment: CDR1 SGHAT and CDR2 FQNNGV. V was shortened by 11 bases and J by 5 bases, with 21 bases between the two germline ends. The CDR3 has 14 residues. DNA for the CDR3: TGTGCCGTAAGGGACTCCTCGGTTGGATATGGCTACACCTTC. It specifies CAVRDSSVGYGYTF.

The chain recombines TRBV5-1 with TRBJ2-2; tentative D call: TRBD1 (6 bases). The CDR3 is 15 residues long. Germline assignment: CDR1 SGHRS and CDR2 YFSETQ. Trimming removed 2 bases at V and 1 base at J, with 9 bases between. The CDR3 DNA reads TGCGCCAGCAGCTTCCTGACAGGGAACACCGGGGAGCTGTTTTTT. As protein: CASSFLTGNTGELFF.

The V and J genes are TRBV30 and TRBJ2-1, with a weak D call TRBD2 (7 bases). V lost 5 bases to trimming and J lost 9 bases, with 14 bases between them. This CDR3 has 12 residues. Germline V gene data show CDR1 as GTSNPN and CDR2 as SVGIG (reference sequence). DNA of the CDR3: TGTGCCTGGTGGGGGGGCCAGGGTGAGCAGTTCTTC. This sequence encodes CAWWGGQGEQFF.

The chain links TRBV9 to TRBJ2-7; D gene unclear. This CDR3 has 14 residues. Between the trimmed V and J ends, which lost 2 bases and 0 bases, there was a span of 9 bases. The germline V gene has CDR1 SGDLS and CDR2 YYNGEE. The CDR3 bases are TGTGCCAGCAGCGTTGACTTCCTCTCCTACGAGCAGTACTTC. Protein product: CASSVDFLSYEQYF.

The chain employs TRBV6-1 and TRBJ2-7; 7 bases line up with TRBD1. Germline CDR1 MNHNS, CDR2 SASEGT. With 7 bases clipped from V and 3 bases from J, the junction kept 9 bases outside the gene matches. The CDR3 sequence is 14 residues long. CDR3 sequence (DNA): TGTGCCAGCACCGTAATACAGGGGATCTACGAGCAGTACTTC. This translates into CASTVIQGIYEQYF.

This CDR3 reads CASSLSDRNYGYTF. DNA of the CDR3: TGTGCCAGCAGTTTATCGGACAGAAACTATGGCTACACCTTC. The chain combines TRBV27 with TRBJ1-2, with TRBD1 as a possible D gene (6 bases). The germline V gene has CDR1 MNHEY and CDR2 SMNVEV (reference sequence). The CDR3 runs 14 residues. Trimming removed 0 bases at V and 2 bases at J, with 7 bases between.

The chain links TRBV29-1 to TRBJ1-1, with D perhaps matching TRBD1 (5 bases). In germline, CDR1 is SQVTM, CDR2 ANQGSEA. Trimming shortened V by 6 bases and J by 5 bases, and 10 bases separated the two germline ends. CDR3 size: 11 residues. Here the CDR3 reads CSVDSGTEAFF. CDR3 nucleotide sequence: TGCAGCGTCGATTCAGGGACTGAAGCTTTCTTT. Drawing the rest from reference TRBV29-1 and TRBJ1-1, the complete variable domain is SAVISQKPSRDICQRGTSLTIQCQVDSQVTMMFWYRQQPGQSLTLIATANQGSEATYESGFVIDKFPISRPNLTFSTLTVSNMSPEDSSIYLCSVDSGTEAFFGQGTRLTVV.

The V gene is TRBV5-5, the J gene TRBJ1-5; D might be TRBD1 (5 bases). This CDR3 contains 14 residues. V lost 2 bases to trimming and J lost 5 bases, with 11 bases between them. Germline loops: CDR1 SGHKS, CDR2 YYEKEE (reference sequence). DNA of the CDR3: TGTGCCAGCAGCTTCCGCAGGGCGGATCAGCCCCAGCATTTT. This gives the protein CASSFRRADQPQHF.

The chain links TRBV9 to TRBJ2-7; D is possibly TRBD2 (5 bases). The CDR3 has 16 residues. Germline lookup yields CDR1 SGDLS and CDR2 YYNGEE. V shed 0 bases and J shed 6 bases, with 19 bases lying between them. CDR3 nucleotide sequence: TGTGCCAGCAGCGTAGGGATCTCGTCGGGGAGAGTCGAGCAGTACTTC. This encodes CASSVGISSGRVEQYF.

This clone is a singleton in its sample. The rearrangement uses TRBV28 and TRBJ2-3, with 8 bases lining up with TRBD1. Looked up from germline, CDR1 is MDHEN and CDR2 is SYDVKM. Trimming took 4 bases from V and 3 from J; bases not matched to a gene: 9. This CDR3 spans 16 amino acids. The CDR3 sequence is CASSSFRDRRTDTQYF. CDR3 bases: TGTGCCAGCAGTTCCTTCCGGGACAGGAGGACAGATACGCAGTATTTT.